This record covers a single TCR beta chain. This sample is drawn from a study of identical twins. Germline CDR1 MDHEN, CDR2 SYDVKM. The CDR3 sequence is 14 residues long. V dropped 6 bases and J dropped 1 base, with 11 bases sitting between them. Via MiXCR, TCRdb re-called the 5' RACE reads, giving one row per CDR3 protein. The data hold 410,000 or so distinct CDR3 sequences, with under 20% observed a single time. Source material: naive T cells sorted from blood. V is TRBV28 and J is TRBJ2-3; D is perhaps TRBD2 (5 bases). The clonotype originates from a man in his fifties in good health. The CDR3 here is CASSPDYRTDTQYF. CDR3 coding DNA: TGTGCCAGCAGCCCCGACTATCGCACAGATACGCAGTATTTT. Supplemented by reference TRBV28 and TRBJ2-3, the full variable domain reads DVKVTQSSRYLVKRTGEKVFLECVQDMDHENMFWYRQDPGLGLRLIYFSYDVKMKEKGDIPEGYSVSREKKERFSLILESASTNQTSMYLCASSPDYRTDTQYFGPGTRLTVL.